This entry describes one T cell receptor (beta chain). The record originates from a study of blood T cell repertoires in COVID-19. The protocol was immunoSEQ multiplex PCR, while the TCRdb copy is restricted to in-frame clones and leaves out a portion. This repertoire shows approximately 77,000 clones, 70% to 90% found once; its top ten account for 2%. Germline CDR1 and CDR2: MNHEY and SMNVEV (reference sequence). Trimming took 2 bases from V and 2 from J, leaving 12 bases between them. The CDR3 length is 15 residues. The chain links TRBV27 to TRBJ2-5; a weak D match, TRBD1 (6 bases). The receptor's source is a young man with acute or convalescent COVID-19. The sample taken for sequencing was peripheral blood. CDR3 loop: CASSLRDTEQETQYF. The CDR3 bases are TGTGCCAGCAGTTTACGGGACACAGAACAAGAGACCCAGTACTTC.